The subject of this entry is one T cell receptor (beta chain). The antigen is not known. These data belong to a study of T cell responses to AZD1222 COVID-19 vaccine. The study's findings and limits: The number of AZD1222 recipients seropositive at baseline was only 5 to 7.

TCRdb keeps only in-frame clones here, not all; method: immunoSEQ multiplex PCR. The table records tens of thousands of clones, approximately 89% of them present only once. Trimming cost V 3 bases and J 3 bases, with 8 bases left between them. The CDR3 is 13 amino acids. The V gene's germline CDR1 is SGHVS and CDR2 FNYEAQ. The sequence came from an adult in good health. This specimen was peripheral blood, taken on day 0 of MenACWY control vaccination. The chain carries TRBV7-6 and TRBJ1-1; D is perhaps TRBD1 (5 bases). The CDR3 DNA is TGTGCCAGCAGCTTTGACAGCTACACTGAAGCTTTCTTT. This translates into CASSFDSYTEAFF.